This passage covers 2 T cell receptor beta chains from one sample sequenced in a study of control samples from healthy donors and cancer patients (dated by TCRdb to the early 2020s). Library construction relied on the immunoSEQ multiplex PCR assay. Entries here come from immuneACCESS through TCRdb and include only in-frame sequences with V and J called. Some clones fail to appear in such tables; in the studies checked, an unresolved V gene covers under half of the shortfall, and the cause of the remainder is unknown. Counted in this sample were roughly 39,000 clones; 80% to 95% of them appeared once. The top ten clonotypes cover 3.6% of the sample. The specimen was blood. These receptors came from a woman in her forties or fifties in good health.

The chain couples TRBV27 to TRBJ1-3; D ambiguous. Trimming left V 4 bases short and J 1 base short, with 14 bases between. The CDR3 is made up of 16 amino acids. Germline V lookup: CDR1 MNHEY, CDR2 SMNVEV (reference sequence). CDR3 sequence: CASSSVGIGSGNTIYF. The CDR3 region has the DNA TGTGCCAGCAGTTCTGTAGGGATAGGTTCTGGAAACACCATATATTTT.

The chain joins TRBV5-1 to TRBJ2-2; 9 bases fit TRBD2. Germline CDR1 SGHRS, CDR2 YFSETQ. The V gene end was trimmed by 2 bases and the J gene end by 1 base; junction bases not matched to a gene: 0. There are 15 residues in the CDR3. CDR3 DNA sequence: TGCGCCAGCAGCTTAGCGGGGGGGAACACCGGGGAGCTGTTTTTT. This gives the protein CASSLAGGNTGELFF. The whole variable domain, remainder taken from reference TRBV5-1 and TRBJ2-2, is KAGVTQTPRYLIKTRGQQVTLSCSPISGHRSVSWYQQTPGQGLQFLFEYFSETQRNKGNFPGRFSGRQFSNSRSEMNVSTLELGDSALYLCASSLAGGNTGELFFGEGSRLTVL.